This T cell receptor beta chain was observed in a study of Graves' ophthalmopathy and Graves' hyperthyroidism. The overall study: Blood was drawn at initial diagnosis, before any treatment.

Regarding the study as a whole: Appearing in blood as well were most expanded thyroid clonotypes above 0.001 frequency.

Serum thyroxine and TRAb, along with clinical symptoms, thyroid ultrasound and orbital computed tomography, were what diagnosis relied on. RNA transcripts yielded amplified TCR beta CDR3 regions. Following a first-round RT-PCR that used HTBI primers, a second-round multiplex PCR was carried out. TCRdb processed the multiplex PCR reads anew with MiXCR; each CDR3 protein has one entry. This sample has 220,000 or so distinct CDR3 sequences, with under 25% found just once. CDR1 is MNHEY and CDR2 is SVGEGT in the germline V gene. The CDR3 covers 16 residues. V lost 5 bases and J 1 base, leaving 17 bases between the germline ends. This clonotype was counted ten times or more. Its antigen is unknown.

J is TRBJ1-2 and V is TRBV6-2 or TRBV6-3; no reliable D call. This TCR came from a woman between 50 and 59 years old with Graves' ophthalmopathy. Sequenced input: peripheral blood. The CDR3 coding sequence is TGTGCCAGCAGTGGGAGTAGTCCTACAATTAACTATGGCTACACCTTC. Residues: CASSGSSPTINYGYTF.